This T cell receptor (beta chain) is from a study of beta chain features in type 1 diabetes. Points from the study as a whole: The study found moderately but significantly shorter TCRB CDR3s in all four CD4+ subsets of Type 1 diabetes patients.

V was clipped by 5 bases and J by 3 bases, with 16 bases between them. In germline, CDR1 is SGHAT, CDR2 FQNNGV. The CDR3 extends over 15 amino acids. Sequencing targeted expressed TCRB transcripts, as all isolated RNA had been reverse transcribed. Here immunoSEQ multiplex PCR was the method, and the copy in TCRdb shows in-frame clones only, minus some. The sample contains 500,000 to 800,000 clones, over 10% of which appear only once. Of note for this clone: What it binds is unknown.

This sequence joins TRBV11-2 and TRBJ2-5, with D possibly being TRBD2 (5 bases). Sequencing was done on a sample of naive CD4+ T cells from blood. This clonotype was sampled from a man under 40 with type 1 diabetes. In DNA form, the CDR3 reads TGTGCCAGCAGCCAAACCCGGACGGGAAAAGAGACCCAGTACTTC. It specifies CASSQTRTGKETQYF.